This T cell receptor (beta chain) was retrieved from a study of T-cell memory formation after mild COVID-19. Study information: In these data, TCR clusters were largely donor specific.

The germline V gene has CDR1 MGHDK and CDR2 SYGVNS. The CDR3 has 16 residues. V lost 7 bases to trimming and J lost 3 bases; unmatched junction nucleotides: 8. In this sample, this clonotype turned up a few times. The antigen is unknown. 5'RACE with constant-segment primers yielded barcoded, UMI-tagged TCR alpha and TCR beta cDNA libraries. TCRdb re-called the 5' RACE reads through MiXCR, storing one row per CDR3 protein. The profile shows fewer than 700,000 distinct CDR3 sequences, about a sixth of them singletons. Study-level points and caveats: Clones shrinking between day 15 and 85 showed a balanced CD4/CD8 split, and those that grew later tilted toward CD4+.

The sequence was obtained from an adult woman who had mild COVID-19 (a few samples of this study predate the infection). Cell type and time point are not known. The sample consisted of PBMCs or a T cell subset sorted from them (not recorded which). The V call is TRBV25-1, the J call TRBJ2-1, with TRBD1 identical over 11 bases. The CDR3 nucleotides read TGTGCCAGCAAAAAAGGGGGGACAGGGGGCTACAATGAGCAGTTCTTC. As protein: CASKKGGTGGYNEQFF.